The rows below give T cell receptor beta chains drawn from one sample of a study of identical twins. TCRdb passed the 5' RACE reads through MiXCR, listing each CDR3 protein once. The data hold around 960,000 distinct CDR3 sequences, with approximately 13% observed a single time. Separately, the same data were catalogued under a study of yellow fever vaccine responses in identical twins.

The sequenced sample consisted of PBMCs. These receptors were collected from a woman aged 18-29 years in good health. The CDR3 runs from the conserved cysteine through the conserved F or W. D genes are given only for firm matches. Not every row has a clone size; where given, it reads once, few, many or a size class.

v_call: TRBV4-2; j_call: TRBJ2-1; d_call: TRBD2; clone_size: few; cdr3_aa: CASSPQGLAGGHANEQFF; cdr3_nt: TGTGCCAGCAGCCCCCAGGGACTAGCGGGGGGGCATGCTAATGAGCAGTTCTTC
v_call: TRBV28; j_call: TRBJ1-2; d_call: NA; clone_size: few; cdr3_aa: CASTRTTGQESYGYTF; cdr3_nt: TGTGCCAGCACCAGAACAACAGGGCAGGAATCCTATGGCTACACCTTC
v_call: TRBV5-1; j_call: TRBJ2-3; d_call: NA; clone_size: NA; cdr3_aa: CASSLGVDIRRQYF; cdr3_nt: TGCGCCAGCAGCTTGGGGGTGGACATACGAAGGCAGTATTTT
v_call: TRBV3-1; j_call: TRBJ1-1; d_call: NA; clone_size: few; cdr3_aa: CASSQGWTKNTEAFF; cdr3_nt: TGTGCCAGCAGCCAAGGTTGGACGAAGAACACTGAAGCTTTCTTT
v_call: TRBV20-1; j_call: TRBJ2-1; d_call: TRBD2; clone_size: many; cdr3_aa: CSARVGGSSYNEQFF; cdr3_nt: TGCAGTGCTAGAGTGGGCGGGAGCTCCTACAATGAGCAGTTCTTC
v_call: TRBV4-1; j_call: TRBJ2-1; d_call: NA; clone_size: many; cdr3_aa: CASSQKAGPNYNEQFF; cdr3_nt: TGCGCCAGCAGCCAAAAGGCGGGACCGAACTACAATGAGCAGTTCTTC
v_call: TRBV27; j_call: TRBJ2-1; d_call: TRBD2; clone_size: many; cdr3_aa: CASSPRLAGGRNEQFF; cdr3_nt: TGTGCCAGCAGTCCTCGACTAGCGGGGGGAAGAAATGAGCAGTTCTTC
v_call: TRBV6-1; j_call: TRBJ1-2; d_call: NA; clone_size: NA; cdr3_aa: CASSEEGTYYYGYTF; cdr3_nt: TGTGCCAGCAGTGAAGAGGGGACGTATTACTATGGCTACACCTTC
v_call: TRBV5-1; j_call: TRBJ2-1; d_call: TRBD2; clone_size: many; cdr3_aa: CASSLSGTTYNEQFF; cdr3_nt: TGCGCCAGCAGCTTATCCGGGACTACCTACAATGAGCAGTTCTTC
v_call: TRBV20-1; j_call: TRBJ2-1; d_call: NA; clone_size: few; cdr3_aa: CSARVSGMGYNEQFF; cdr3_nt: TGCAGTGCTAGAGTGTCAGGGATGGGCTACAATGAGCAGTTCTTC
v_call: TRBV4-2; j_call: TRBJ2-1; d_call: TRBD1; clone_size: many; cdr3_aa: CASSQDFGRGLNEQFF; cdr3_nt: TGTGCCAGCAGCCAAGATTTCGGCAGGGGGCTCAATGAGCAGTTCTTC
v_call: TRBV29-1; j_call: TRBJ2-3; d_call: NA; clone_size: NA; cdr3_aa: CSVGGGLDTQYF; cdr3_nt: TGCAGCGTTGGAGGGGGGTTAGATACGCAGTATTTT
v_call: TRBV6-1; j_call: TRBJ2-5; d_call: NA; clone_size: few; cdr3_aa: CASSRGGPGETQYF; cdr3_nt: TGTGCCAGCAGTCGTGGGGGGCCGGGGGAGACCCAGTACTTC
v_call: TRBV5-5; j_call: TRBJ2-1; d_call: TRBD2; clone_size: few; cdr3_aa: CASTPGLADYNEQFF; cdr3_nt: TGTGCCAGCACCCCGGGACTAGCGGACTACAATGAGCAGTTCTTC
v_call: TRBV5-1; j_call: TRBJ2-5; d_call: TRBD1; clone_size: many; cdr3_aa: CASSLARTGEETQYF; cdr3_nt: TGCGCCAGCAGCTTGGCCCGGACAGGGGAAGAGACCCAGTACTTC
v_call: TRBV29-1; j_call: TRBJ2-3; d_call: NA; clone_size: many; cdr3_aa: CSVDRGNTDTQYF; cdr3_nt: TGCAGCGTTGACAGGGGAAACACAGATACGCAGTATTTT
v_call: TRBV15; j_call: TRBJ2-5; d_call: TRBD2; clone_size: NA; cdr3_aa: CATSRALTSGRETQYF; cdr3_nt: TGTGCCACCAGCAGAGCCCTGACTAGCGGGAGAGAGACCCAGTACTTC
v_call: TRBV25-1; j_call: TRBJ1-2; d_call: TRBD1; clone_size: NA; cdr3_aa: CASSERSGGFYGYTF; cdr3_nt: TGTGCCAGCAGTGAACGGTCAGGGGGCTTCTATGGCTACACCTTC
v_call: TRBV20-1; j_call: TRBJ1-6; d_call: TRBD1; clone_size: NA; cdr3_aa: CSAPRQGGSINSPLHF; cdr3_nt: TGCAGTGCCCCTCGGCAGGGGGGGTCTATAAATTCACCCCTCCACTTT
v_call: TRBV5-1; j_call: TRBJ2-2; d_call: NA; clone_size: NA; cdr3_aa: CASSLVVEVGRELFF; cdr3_nt: TGCGCCAGCAGCTTGGTAGTCGAGGTTGGCCGGGAGCTGTTTTTT
v_call: TRBV4-1; j_call: TRBJ2-3; d_call: NA; clone_size: NA; cdr3_aa: CASSQGFLRQTTSTDTQYF; cdr3_nt: TGCGCCAGCAGCCAAGGGTTCTTAAGACAGACCACTAGCACAGATACGCAGTATTTT
v_call: TRBV11-2; j_call: TRBJ1-2; d_call: TRBD1; clone_size: NA; cdr3_aa: CASSSPDRGSYGYTF; cdr3_nt: TGTGCCAGCAGCTCCCCCGACAGGGGAAGCTATGGCTACACCTTC
v_call: TRBV28; j_call: TRBJ1-5; d_call: NA; clone_size: NA; cdr3_aa: CASRQGGQPQHF; cdr3_nt: TGTGCCAGCAGACAGGGTGGTCAGCCCCAGCATTTT
v_call: TRBV7-9; j_call: TRBJ2-3; d_call: TRBD2; clone_size: NA; cdr3_aa: CASSLLAGGWADTQYF; cdr3_nt: TGTGCCAGCAGCTTGTTAGCGGGAGGATGGGCAGATACGCAGTATTTT
v_call: TRBV6-2/TRBV6-3; j_call: TRBJ1-2; d_call: NA; clone_size: NA; cdr3_aa: CASSSDLTNYGYTF; cdr3_nt: TGTGCCAGCAGTTCGGACCTGACAAATTATGGCTACACCTTC
v_call: TRBV19; j_call: TRBJ2-7; d_call: TRBD1; clone_size: NA; cdr3_aa: CASKVATGGDEQYF; cdr3_nt: TGTGCCAGTAAAGTGGCGACAGGGGGCGACGAGCAGTACTTC
v_call: TRBV5-1; j_call: TRBJ2-7; d_call: TRBD1; clone_size: many; cdr3_aa: CASSLAYTGGEQYF; cdr3_nt: TGCGCCAGCAGCTTGGCCTATACAGGGGGCGAGCAGTACTTC
v_call: TRBV28; j_call: TRBJ2-7; d_call: NA; clone_size: few; cdr3_aa: CASSPPVRFGKQYF; cdr3_nt: TGTGCCAGCAGTCCACCGGTCCGATTCGGAAAGCAGTACTTC
v_call: TRBV4-1; j_call: TRBJ2-4; d_call: NA; clone_size: many; cdr3_aa: CASSQPGTPKNIQYF; cdr3_nt: TGCGCCAGCAGCCAACCCGGGACACCTAAAAACATTCAGTACTTC
v_call: TRBV7-6; j_call: TRBJ1-5; d_call: TRBD1; clone_size: once; cdr3_aa: CASSGRQGEQPQHF; cdr3_nt: TGTGCCAGCAGCGGCAGACAGGGGGAACAGCCCCAGCATTTT
v_call: TRBV2; j_call: TRBJ1-3; d_call: NA; clone_size: NA; cdr3_aa: CASSEAWGSGNTIYF; cdr3_nt: TGTGCCAGCAGTGAGGCGTGGGGCTCTGGAAACACCATATATTTT
v_call: TRBV15; j_call: TRBJ2-3; d_call: NA; clone_size: few; cdr3_aa: CATSSPGGDTQYF; cdr3_nt: TGTGCCACCAGCAGTCCCGGGGGAGATACGCAGTATTTT
v_call: TRBV12-3/TRBV12-4; j_call: TRBJ2-1; d_call: NA; clone_size: many; cdr3_aa: CASSLFPNEQFF; cdr3_nt: TGTGCCAGCAGTTTATTCCCCAATGAGCAGTTCTTC
v_call: TRBV12-5; j_call: TRBJ2-1; d_call: NA; clone_size: few; cdr3_aa: CASGLVPTAGRTYNEQFF; cdr3_nt: TGTGCTAGTGGTTTGGTACCTACAGCAGGGAGGACCTACAATGAGCAGTTCTTC
v_call: TRBV12-3/TRBV12-4; j_call: TRBJ2-4; d_call: NA; clone_size: few; cdr3_aa: CASRRGAKNIQYF; cdr3_nt: TGTGCCAGCCGAAGGGGAGCCAAAAACATTCAGTACTTC
v_call: TRBV7-8; j_call: TRBJ2-1; d_call: NA; clone_size: NA; cdr3_aa: CASSLGRRGQSPLNEQFF; cdr3_nt: TGTGCCAGCAGCTTAGGGAGAAGAGGACAGTCACCTTTGAATGAGCAGTTCTTC
v_call: TRBV29-1; j_call: TRBJ2-5; d_call: TRBD1; clone_size: many; cdr3_aa: CSVEARTGFFGETQYF; cdr3_nt: TGCAGCGTTGAAGCAAGGACAGGGTTTTTCGGGGAGACCCAGTACTTC